Presented here are 28 T cell receptor beta chains from one specimen sequenced in a study of blood T cell dynamics during melanoma immunotherapy. Method: immunoSEQ multiplex PCR; TCRdb's copy keeps in-frame clones and lacks some. The data contain some 13,000 clones, around 92% of them singletons. Specified time point: pre-treatment baseline. Sequencing used effector memory CD8+ T cells from blood, obtained from a patient treated with checkpoint blockade. These receptors were obtained from a human donor with melanoma.

The rearrangement links TRBV5-4 to TRBJ2-7; D ambiguous. Trimming pared 4 bases from V and 2 bases from J, leaving 13 bases between. The CDR3 sequence is 14 residues long. CDR1 and CDR2 (germline): SGHNT, YYREEE (reference sequence). Written as DNA, the CDR3 is TGTGCCAGCAGCAAGGGTGACAATCCCTACGAGCAGTACTTC. It codes for CASSKGDNPYEQYF. The entire variable domain, with the rest obtained from reference TRBV5-4 and TRBJ2-7, is as follows: ETGVTQSPTHLIKTRGQQVTLRCSSQSGHNTVSWYQQALGQGPQFIFQYYREEENGRGNFPPRFSGLQFPNYSSELNVNALELDDSALYLCASSKGDNPYEQYFGPGTRLTVT.

This chain connects TRBV27 to TRBJ2-1; D not resolved. The V and J ends lost 5 bases and 3 bases respectively, with 5 bases between them. Germline V gene data show CDR1 as MNHEY and CDR2 as SMNVEV (reference sequence). CDR3 length: 12 residues. Here the CDR3 reads CASSPNYNEQFF. CDR3 DNA sequence: TGTGCCAGCAGTCCGAACTACAATGAGCAGTTCTTC.

V usage is TRBV7-6 and J usage is TRBJ2-5; maybe TRBD2 (6 bases). The CDR3 totals 15 residues. Per the germline V gene, CDR1 is SGHVS and CDR2 is FNYEAQ. Trimming removed 2 bases at V and 5 bases at J, with 15 bases between. In DNA, the CDR3 is TGTGCCAGCAGCTTAATGTGGGGGGTGGGCGAGACCCAGTACTTC. This encodes CASSLMWGVGETQYF.

This clone has more than one count but fewer than ten. The V call is TRBV27, the J call TRBJ1-5, with D hard to call. This CDR3 region has 14 residues. The germline gives CDR1 MNHEY, CDR2 SMNVEV (reference sequence). V was cut by 3 bases and J by 0 bases, with 6 bases left in between. CDR3 sequence reads: CASSLGNSNQPQHF. The DNA for the CDR3 is TGTGCCAGCAGTTTGGGTAATAGCAATCAGCCCCAGCATTTT.

The genes are TRBV18 and TRBJ2-7; D is unresolved. V was pared by 6 bases and J by 4 bases, with 16 bases between. The germline V gene encodes CDR1 KGHSH and CDR2 LQKENI. The CDR3 loop spans 14 amino acids. The CDR3 DNA is TGTGCCAGCTCCCCCGCCTCAGCCGGGTACGAGCAGTACTTC. As protein: CASSPASAGYEQYF. The full variable domain, rest sourced from reference TRBV18 and TRBJ2-7, is NAGVMQNPRHLVRRRGQEARLRCSPMKGHSHVYWYRQLPEEGLKFMVYLQKENIIDESGMPKERFSAEFPKEGPSILRIQQVVRGDSAAYFCASSPASAGYEQYFGPGTRLTVT.

The chain links TRBV7-7 to TRBJ2-1, with 7 bases fitting TRBD1. Trimming cost V 5 bases and J 2 bases; bases outside gene matches: 12. The V gene's germline CDR1 is SSHAT and CDR2 FNYEAQ (reference sequence). The CDR3 sequence is 17 residues long. In DNA, the CDR3 is TGTGCCAGCAGCCGATGGGCAGGACAGGATGCCTACAATGAGCAGTTCTTC. Encoded protein: CASSRWAGQDAYNEQFF. Full variable domain (outside the CDR3, taken from reference TRBV7-7 and TRBJ2-1): GAGVSQSPRYKVTKRGQDVTLRCDPISSHATLYWYQQALGQGPEFLTYFNYEAQPDKSGLPSDRFSAERPEGSISTLTIQRTEQRDSAMYRCASSRWAGQDAYNEQFFGPGTRLTVL.

V is TRBV20-1 and J is TRBJ1-1; D ambiguous. Trimming removed 6 bases from V and 5 bases from J, with 7 bases in between. The CDR3 totals 10 residues. From germline, CDR1 is DFQATT and CDR2 SNEGSKA (reference sequence). The chain's CDR3 is CSATRTEAFF. As DNA, the CDR3 is TGCAGTGCAACTAGAACTGAAGCTTTCTTT.

The genes are TRBV5-4 and TRBJ2-2; D not certain. This CDR3 spans 13 amino acids. In germline, CDR1 is SGHNT, CDR2 YYREEE (reference sequence). V lost 6 bases to trimming and J lost 8 bases, with 14 bases between them. The CDR3 protein is CASTAYGTGELFF. CDR3 nucleotide sequence: TGTGCCAGCACCGCGTACGGAACGGGGGAGCTGTTTTTT. Using reference TRBV5-4 and TRBJ2-2 for the parts outside the CDR3, the full variable domain is ETGVTQSPTHLIKTRGQQVTLRCSSQSGHNTVSWYQQALGQGPQFIFQYYREEENGRGNFPPRFSGLQFPNYSSELNVNALELDDSALYLCASTAYGTGELFFGEGSRLTVL.

The rearrangement uses TRBV4-1 and TRBJ2-7; 7 nucleotides line up with TRBD2. This CDR3 has 15 residues. Germline trimming cut 1 base from V and 7 bases from J; bases unmatched to any gene: 10. The germline V gene has CDR1 MGHRA and CDR2 YSYEKL. CDR3 amino acids: CASSQVFGEGREQYF. DNA of the CDR3: TGCGCCAGCAGCCAAGTCTTCGGGGAGGGTCGAGAGCAGTACTTC.

This rearrangement joins TRBV19 to TRBJ2-3, with unresolved D. This CDR3 has 13 amino acids. Germline V CDR1 and CDR2: LNHDA, SQIVND (reference sequence). Trimming removed 2 bases from V and 6 bases from J, with 9 bases in between. The CDR3 loop is CASSIQNVDTQYF. For the CDR3, the DNA is TGTGCCAGTAGTATACAGAACGTGGATACGCAGTATTTT. Full variable domain (remainder filled in from reference TRBV19 and TRBJ2-3): DGGITQSPKYLFRKEGQNVTLSCEQNLNHDAMYWYRQDPGQGLRLIYYSQIVNDFQKGDIAEGYSVSREKKESFPLTVTSAQKNPTAFYLCASSIQNVDTQYFGPGTRLTVL.

This sequence joins TRBV4-1 and TRBJ2-7; 8 positions match TRBD1. The germline gives CDR1 MGHRA, CDR2 YSYEKL. Trimming at V came to 1 base and at J to 4 bases, leaving 0 bases not matched to a gene. The CDR3 has 13 amino acids. CDR3 nucleotide sequence: TGCGCCAGCAGCCAAGGGACAGGGTACGAGCAGTACTTC. Its protein product is CASSQGTGYEQYF.

The chain combines TRBV6-6 with TRBJ2-2; maybe TRBD1 (6 bases). The CDR3 covers 15 residues. The germline V and J ends were trimmed by 2 bases and 5 bases, with 12 bases remaining between them. From germline, CDR1 is MNHNY and CDR2 SVGAGI (reference sequence). In DNA form, the CDR3 reads TGTGCCAGCAGTTACATGGGACATCCTACCGGGGAGCTGTTTTTT. Encoded protein: CASSYMGHPTGELFF.

The chain employs TRBV19 and TRBJ2-3; 8 bases agree with TRBD2. This CDR3 is built from 15 residues. The ends lost 4 bases at V and 2 bases at J; junction bases unmatched: 5. The germline V gene encodes CDR1 LNHDA and CDR2 SQIVND (reference sequence). CDR3 in DNA: TGTGCCAGTAGTAGTGCTAGCGGGTTCACAGATACGCAGTATTTT. Protein sequence: CASSSASGFTDTQYF.

The J gene is TRBJ2-3, the V gene TRBV5-4; TRBD2 matches 7 bases. The CDR3 sequence is 17 residues long. Looked up from germline, CDR1 is SGHNT and CDR2 is YYREEE (reference sequence). V was clipped by 4 bases and J by 1 base; unmatched bases: 12. The chain's CDR3 is CASSPGLGRGGTDTQYF. The CDR3 DNA sequence: TGTGCCAGCAGCCCGGGTCTGGGACGGGGGGGCACAGATACGCAGTATTTT. Drawing the rest from reference TRBV5-4 and TRBJ2-3, the complete variable domain is ETGVTQSPTHLIKTRGQQVTLRCSSQSGHNTVSWYQQALGQGPQFIFQYYREEENGRGNFPPRFSGLQFPNYSSELNVNALELDDSALYLCASSPGLGRGGTDTQYFGPGTRLTVL.

The chain carries TRBV5-4 and TRBJ2-7; D not resolved. The length of the CDR3 is 15 residues. Trimming took off 4 bases at V and 5 bases at J, with 19 bases between the two ends. Germline values: CDR1 SGHNT, CDR2 YYREEE (reference sequence). Here the CDR3 DNA reads TGTGCCAGCAGCGCAAAAAACATTCTTGCCCACGAGCAGTACTTC. Its translation is CASSAKNILAHEQYF.

The chain uses TRBV19 and TRBJ2-7, with D possibly TRBD1 on 5 matching bases. Looked up from germline, CDR1 is LNHDA and CDR2 is SQIVND (reference sequence). The CDR3 is made up of 13 amino acids. Trimming removed 5 bases at V and 1 base at J, with 9 bases between. CDR3 DNA: TGTGCCAGTAGTCAGGGCCATTCCTACGAGCAGTACTTC. It specifies CASSQGHSYEQYF.

The CDR3 region has the DNA TGCGCCAGCAGTGAGGGTCTAGCGGGTTACAATGAGCAGTTCTTC. The encoded protein is CASSEGLAGYNEQFF. The chain joins TRBV10-2 to TRBJ2-1, with 8 bases that match TRBD2. The CDR3 has 15 residues. Germline assignment: CDR1 WSHSY and CDR2 SAAADI. Trimming at V came to 2 bases and at J to 4 bases, leaving 4 bases not matched to a gene.

This clone was counted once. This chain joins TRBV7-9 and TRBJ2-5; no firm D call. The V gene's germline CDR1 is SEHNR and CDR2 FQNEAQ (reference sequence). With 6 bases removed from V and 2 bases from J, the gap between germline ends came to 4 bases. The CDR3 contains 11 residues. The DNA for the CDR3 is TGTGCCAGCAGATTTCAAGAGACCCAGTACTTC. Residues: CASRFQETQYF.

The chain is built from TRBV28 and TRBJ2-7; D ambiguous. The CDR3 contains 12 residues. Trimming pared 6 bases from V and 3 bases from J, leaving 9 bases between. Per germline, CDR1 MDHEN and CDR2 SYDVKM. CDR3 loop: CASSPKNYEQYF. The DNA for the CDR3 is TGTGCCAGCAGCCCTAAAAACTACGAGCAGTACTTC.

This chain joins TRBV6-1 and TRBJ2-7; either TRBD1 or TRBD2 may fit D (5 bases each). This CDR3 region has 16 residues. Trimming took off 3 bases at V and 2 bases at J, with 17 bases between the two ends. The germline V gene encodes CDR1 MNHNS and CDR2 SASEGT. This CDR3 reads CASSDGAGTGTYEQYF. CDR3 in DNA: TGTGCCAGCAGTGACGGGGCCGGGACGGGAACCTACGAGCAGTACTTC.

The rearrangement links TRBV9 to TRBJ2-7; 12 bases match TRBD1. V lost 3 bases, J lost 3 bases, and 4 bases stayed unmatched. Germline assignment: CDR1 SGDLS and CDR2 YYNGEE. This CDR3 spans 15 amino acids. Here the CDR3 reads CASSGGTGGNYEQYF. The CDR3 DNA reads as TGTGCCAGCAGCGGCGGGACAGGGGGCAACTACGAGCAGTACTTC. The entire variable domain, with the rest obtained from reference TRBV9 and TRBJ2-7, is as follows: DSGVTQTPKHLITATGQRVTLRCSPRSGDLSVYWYQQSLDQGLQFLIQYYNGEERAKGNILERFSAQQFPDLHSELNLSSLELGDSALYFCASSGGTGGNYEQYFGPGTRLTVT.

The chain employs TRBV6-4 and TRBJ2-7; D unresolved. This CDR3 is built from 17 residues. Germline loops: CDR1 MRHNA, CDR2 SNTAGT. V lost 6 bases and J 3 bases, leaving 24 bases between the germline ends. The CDR3 DNA sequence: TGTGCCAGCAGGGAACCCACAGTGGCCCGGACCTGCTACGAGCAGTACTTC. Its translation: CASREPTVARTCYEQYF.

DNA of the CDR3: TGTGCCAGCAGTGAAGGTGGACCGGGACTAGCGGGCTACGAGCAGTACTTC. This gives the protein CASSEGGPGLAGYEQYF. The V and J genes are TRBV2 and TRBJ2-7; 12 bases are a match to TRBD2. Germline assignment: CDR1 SNHLY and CDR2 FYNNEI. V dropped 1 base and J dropped 3; count of bases not matched to a gene: 7. The CDR3 consists of 17 residues.

The rearrangement joins TRBV11-2 to TRBJ1-1; TRBD1 matches at 10 bases. The J segment lost 5 bases and the V segment lost 0 bases, leaving 3 bases of the junction unmatched. Germline V gene lookup returns CDR1 SGHAT and CDR2 FQNNGV. The CDR3 covers 15 residues. CDR3 protein: CASSLDGQGGTEAFF. In nucleotides, the CDR3 is TGTGCCAGCAGCTTAGACGGACAGGGGGGTACTGAAGCTTTCTTT.

The chain employs TRBV2 and TRBJ2-1; 10 nucleotides agree with TRBD2. This CDR3 comprises 14 residues. Germline V gives CDR1 SNHLY, CDR2 FYNNEI. The V segment lost 3 bases and the J segment 7 bases; nucleotides outside the gene matches: 3. The CDR3: CASSDGSGGNEQFF. CDR3 DNA sequence: TGTGCCAGCAGTGACGGTAGCGGGGGGAATGAGCAGTTCTTC.

The chain recombines TRBV19 with TRBJ1-2; TRBD1 aligns across 8 bases. With 2 bases clipped from V and 8 bases from J, the junction kept 10 bases outside the gene matches. The CDR3 is made up of 15 amino acids. In germline, CDR1 is LNHDA, CDR2 SQIVND (reference sequence). Written as DNA, the CDR3 is TGTGCCAGTAGTATATTCTCGGGACAGGATGAAGGCTACACCTTC. It codes for CASSIFSGQDEGYTF.

The chain couples TRBV27 to TRBJ2-7; D remains unclear. CDR1 is MNHEY and CDR2 is SMNVEV in the germline V gene (reference sequence). Deletions cut 3 bases from V and 0 bases from J, with 6 bases between. This CDR3 is 13 amino acids long. CDR3 sequence reads: CASSLNPSYEQYF. The CDR3 coding sequence is TGTGCCAGCAGTTTGAATCCCTCCTACGAGCAGTACTTC.

The chain uses TRBV11-2 and TRBJ1-5; D is uncertain. CDR1 and CDR2 (germline): SGHAT, FQNNGV. The CDR3 is 13 residues long. The V and J ends lost 4 bases and 3 bases respectively, with 7 bases between them. The CDR3 region has the DNA TGTGCCAGCAGCTCGGGTCCCAATCAGCCCCAGCATTTT. Protein sequence: CASSSGPNQPQHF.